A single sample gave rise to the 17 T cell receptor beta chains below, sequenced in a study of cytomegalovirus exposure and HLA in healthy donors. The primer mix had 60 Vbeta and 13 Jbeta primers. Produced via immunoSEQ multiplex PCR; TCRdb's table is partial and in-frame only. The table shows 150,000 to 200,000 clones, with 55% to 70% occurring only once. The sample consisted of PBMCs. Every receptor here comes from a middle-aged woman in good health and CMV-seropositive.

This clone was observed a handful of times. CDR3 sequence reads: CASSLSQTGQNGYTF. The CDR3, as DNA: TGTGCCAGCAGTTTGTCCCAAACTGGACAGAATGGCTACACCTTC. The chain employs TRBV27 and TRBJ1-2, with a possible D match to TRBD1 (6 bases). This CDR3 has 15 amino acids. Germline V CDR1 and CDR2: MNHEY, SMNVEV (reference sequence). V lost 3 bases, J lost 6 bases, and 17 bases lay in between.

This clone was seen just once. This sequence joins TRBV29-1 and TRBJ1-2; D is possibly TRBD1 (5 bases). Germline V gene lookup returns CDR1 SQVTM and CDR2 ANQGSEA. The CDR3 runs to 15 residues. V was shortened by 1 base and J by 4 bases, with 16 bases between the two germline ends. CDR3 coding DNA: TGCAGCGTTGAAGGTTACAGGCCTTCGATCTATGGCTACACCTTC. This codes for CSVEGYRPSIYGYTF.

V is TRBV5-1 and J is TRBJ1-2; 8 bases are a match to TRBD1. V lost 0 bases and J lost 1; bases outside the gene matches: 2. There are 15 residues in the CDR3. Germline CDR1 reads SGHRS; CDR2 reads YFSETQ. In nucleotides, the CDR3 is TGCGCCAGCAGCTTGGACAGGGGGTTTAACTATGGCTACACCTTC. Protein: CASSLDRGFNYGYTF.

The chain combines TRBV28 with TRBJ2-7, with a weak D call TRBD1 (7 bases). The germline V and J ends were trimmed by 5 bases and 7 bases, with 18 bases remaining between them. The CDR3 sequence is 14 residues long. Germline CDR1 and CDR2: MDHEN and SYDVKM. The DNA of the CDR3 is TGTGCCAGCAGTGTGGTGGAGGGGGCAAGTGAGCAGTACTTC. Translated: CASSVVEGASEQYF.

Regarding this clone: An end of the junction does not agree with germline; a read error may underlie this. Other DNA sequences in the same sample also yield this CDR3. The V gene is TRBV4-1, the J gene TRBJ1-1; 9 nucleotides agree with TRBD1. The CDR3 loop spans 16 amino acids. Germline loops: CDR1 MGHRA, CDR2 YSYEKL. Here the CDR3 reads CASSQTPGQGGTEAFF. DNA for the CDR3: TGCGCCAGTAGCCAAACCCCGGGACAGGGAGGAACTGAAGCTTTCTTT.

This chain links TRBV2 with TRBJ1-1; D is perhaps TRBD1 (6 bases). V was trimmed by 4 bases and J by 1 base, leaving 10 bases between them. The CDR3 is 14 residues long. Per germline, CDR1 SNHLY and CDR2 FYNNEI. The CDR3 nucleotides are TGTGCCAGCAGTGGAGGGGGGGCGAACACTGAAGCTTTCTTT. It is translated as CASSGGGANTEAFF.

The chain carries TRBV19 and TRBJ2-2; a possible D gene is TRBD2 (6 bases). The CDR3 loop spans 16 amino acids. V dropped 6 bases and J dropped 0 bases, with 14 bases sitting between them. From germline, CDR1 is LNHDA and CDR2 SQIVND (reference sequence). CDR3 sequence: CASSQTSFTNTGELFF. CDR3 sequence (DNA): TGTGCCAGTAGCCAGACTAGTTTCACGAACACCGGGGAGCTGTTTTTT.

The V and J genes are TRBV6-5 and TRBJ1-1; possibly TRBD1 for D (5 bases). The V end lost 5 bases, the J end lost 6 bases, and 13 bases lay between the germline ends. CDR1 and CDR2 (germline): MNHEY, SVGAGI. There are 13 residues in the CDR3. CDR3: CASSDRTLAEAFF. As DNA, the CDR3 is TGTGCCAGCAGTGACAGAACTTTGGCTGAAGCTTTCTTT.

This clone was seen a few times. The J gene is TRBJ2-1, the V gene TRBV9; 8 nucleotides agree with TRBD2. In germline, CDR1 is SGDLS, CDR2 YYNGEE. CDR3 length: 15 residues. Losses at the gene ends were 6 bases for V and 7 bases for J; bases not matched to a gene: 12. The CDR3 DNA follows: TGTGCCAGCACCCCACTAGCGGACCTGAGGAATGAGCAGTTCTTC. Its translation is CASTPLADLRNEQFF.

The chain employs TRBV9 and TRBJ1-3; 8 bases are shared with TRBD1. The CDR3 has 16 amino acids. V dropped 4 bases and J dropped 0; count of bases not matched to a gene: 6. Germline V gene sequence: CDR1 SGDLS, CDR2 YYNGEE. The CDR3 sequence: CASSLGQAFSGNTIYF. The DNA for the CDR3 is TGTGCCAGCAGCTTGGGACAGGCCTTCTCTGGAAACACCATATATTTT.

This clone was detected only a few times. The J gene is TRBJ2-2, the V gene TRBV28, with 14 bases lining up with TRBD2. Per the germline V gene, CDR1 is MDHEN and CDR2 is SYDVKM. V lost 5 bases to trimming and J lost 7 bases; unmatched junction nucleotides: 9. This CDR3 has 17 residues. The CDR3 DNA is TGTGCCAGCAGTCGACTAGCGGGAGGGCCTAGGGGCGGGGAGCTGTTTTTT. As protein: CASSRLAGGPRGGELFF.

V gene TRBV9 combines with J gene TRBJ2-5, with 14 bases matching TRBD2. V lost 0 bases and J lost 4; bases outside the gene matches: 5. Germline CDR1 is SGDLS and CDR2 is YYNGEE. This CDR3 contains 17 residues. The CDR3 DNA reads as TGTGCCAGCAGCGTAGAGGGACTAGCGGGAGATGGAGAGACCCAGTACTTC. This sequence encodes CASSVEGLAGDGETQYF.

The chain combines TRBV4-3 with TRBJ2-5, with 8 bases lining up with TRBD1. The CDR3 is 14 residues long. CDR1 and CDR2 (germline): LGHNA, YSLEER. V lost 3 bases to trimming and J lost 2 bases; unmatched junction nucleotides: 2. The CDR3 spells CASSHGTGQETQYF. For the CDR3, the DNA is TGCGCCAGCAGCCATGGGACAGGACAAGAGACCCAGTACTTC.

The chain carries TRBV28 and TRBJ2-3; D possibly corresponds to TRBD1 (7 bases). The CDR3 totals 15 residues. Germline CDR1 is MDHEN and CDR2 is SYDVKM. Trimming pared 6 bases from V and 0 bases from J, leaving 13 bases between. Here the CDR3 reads CASSVTGRSTDTQYF. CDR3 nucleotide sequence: TGTGCCAGCAGCGTGACAGGGAGGAGCACAGATACGCAGTATTTT.

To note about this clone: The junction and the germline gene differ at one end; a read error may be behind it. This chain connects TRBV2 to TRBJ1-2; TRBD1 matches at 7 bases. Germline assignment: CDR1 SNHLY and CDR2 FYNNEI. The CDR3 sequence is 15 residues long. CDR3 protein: CASRKQGIDNYGYPF. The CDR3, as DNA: TGTGCCAGCAGAAAACAGGGGATAGATAACTATGGCTACCCCTTC.

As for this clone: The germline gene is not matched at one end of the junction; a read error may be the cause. CDR3 sequence (DNA): TGCGACAGCAGCCATTTGGGACAACTCACCGGGGAGCTGTTTTTT. This encodes CDSSHLGQLTGELFF. J is TRBJ2-2 and V is TRBV4-1, with D maybe TRBD1 (6 bases). This CDR3 has 15 amino acids. From germline, CDR1 is MGHRA and CDR2 YSYEKL.

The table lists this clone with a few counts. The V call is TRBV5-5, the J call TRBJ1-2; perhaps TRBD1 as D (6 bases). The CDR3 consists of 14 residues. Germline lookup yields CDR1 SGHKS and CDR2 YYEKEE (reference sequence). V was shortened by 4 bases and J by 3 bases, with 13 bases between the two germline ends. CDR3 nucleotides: TGTGCCAGCAGCCCTACAGGGTTCGACTATGGCTACACCTTC. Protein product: CASSPTGFDYGYTF.